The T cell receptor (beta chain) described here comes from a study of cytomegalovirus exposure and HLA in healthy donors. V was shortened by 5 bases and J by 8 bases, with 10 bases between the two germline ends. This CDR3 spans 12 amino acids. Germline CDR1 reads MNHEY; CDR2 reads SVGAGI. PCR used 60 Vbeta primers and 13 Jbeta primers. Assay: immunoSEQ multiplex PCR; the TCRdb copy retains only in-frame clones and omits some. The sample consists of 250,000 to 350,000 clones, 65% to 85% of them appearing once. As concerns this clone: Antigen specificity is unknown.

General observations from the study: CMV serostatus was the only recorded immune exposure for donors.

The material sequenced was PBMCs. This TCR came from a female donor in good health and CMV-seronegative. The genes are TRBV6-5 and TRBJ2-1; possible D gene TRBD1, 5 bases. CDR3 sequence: CASSPTEHEQFF. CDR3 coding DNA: TGTGCCAGCAGTCCGACAGAACATGAGCAGTTCTTC.